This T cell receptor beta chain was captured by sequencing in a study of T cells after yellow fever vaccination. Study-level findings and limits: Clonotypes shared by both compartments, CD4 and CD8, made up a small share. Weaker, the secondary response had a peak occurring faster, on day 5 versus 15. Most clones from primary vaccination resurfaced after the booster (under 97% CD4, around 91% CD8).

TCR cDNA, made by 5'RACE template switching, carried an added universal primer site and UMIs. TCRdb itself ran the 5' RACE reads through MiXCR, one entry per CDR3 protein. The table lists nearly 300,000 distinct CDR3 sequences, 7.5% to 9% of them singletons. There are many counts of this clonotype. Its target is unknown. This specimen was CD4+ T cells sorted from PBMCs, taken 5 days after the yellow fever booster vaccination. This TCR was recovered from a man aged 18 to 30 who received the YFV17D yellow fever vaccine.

The CDR3 here is CSASLRAGQETQYF. DNA of the CDR3: TGCAGTGCTAGTCTTAGGGCCGGCCAAGAGACCCAGTACTTC. The V gene is TRBV20-1, the J gene TRBJ2-5; unclear D gene. The CDR3 is 14 amino acids. Trimming pared 3 bases from V and 1 base from J, leaving 12 bases between. Looked up from germline, CDR1 is DFQATT and CDR2 is SNEGSKA (reference sequence).